This T cell receptor beta chain was obtained from a study of CD8+CD57+ T cells in acquired aplastic anemia (dated by TCRdb to between 2018 and 2020). Notes on the research overall: A mean of approximately 2.9 ug of DNA, ranging from roughly 0.2 to 27.4 ug, was extracted from sorted CD4+ and CD8+ cells. CD8+CD57+ expansion was defined as frequency above the mean frequency observed in healthy subjects. Summary of the overall study and its limitations: Patients and healthy controls showed no significant difference in CD8+ Simpson's diversity (P=0.060). Twenty-nine CD8+ CDR3 sequences were found to be shared between patients and controls, but these sequences appeared to be highly expressed in patients and within the immunodominant clones of the patients.

This clonotype was recorded at least ten times. The target of this receptor is not known. The input lacks base qualities; no much larger clone sits a single base away. The patients picked for sequencing were ones in whom flow cytometry had shown an expansion of CD8+CD57+ cells. Severe acquired aplastic anemia was diagnosed in all patients according to International Study of Aplastic Anemia and Agranulocytosis and Camitta criteria. At the time blood was sampled, none of the patients had received any therapy. In this study, sorted CD4+ and CD8+ T cells from the blood of healthy subjects and of severe aplastic anemia patients had their TCR repertoires deep-sequenced. Patients were enrolled in the USA under clinicaltrials.gov protocols 00001620, 01623167, 00001397, 00071045, 00081523 and 00961064. Ficoll-Paque density gradient centrifugation was used to isolate peripheral blood mononuclear cells. Before DNA was extracted, CD4+ and CD8+ T cells were sorted using either FACS or magnetic beads.

Genomic DNA was used as template for profiling of TCR beta VDJ combinations and CDR3 sequences. An Illumina HiSeq 2000 was the platform used for TCR repertoire sequencing. The authors' pipeline ran thus. TRBV/TRBJ rearrangement plots, CDR3 size and DJ length profiles, and Simpson's diversity index were used to assess repertoires. The most abundant DNA sequence in the deep sequencing data was defined as the immunodominant clone. CDR3 amino acid sequences were screened for sharing across subjects and compared with published repertoires and the VDJdb database. The public reads were run again by TCRdb, first through fastp at Q25 and then through MiXCR, and only productive beta chains were kept. Rows with one shared CDR3 protein collapse into an entry with the most common genes and DNA. The V and J calls were not made by the authors but by TCRdb's processing. For this sample the table gives roughly 290,000 distinct CDR3 sequences, of which 50% to 65% were detected only once. Of the sample, around 1.2% is held by the ten largest clones.

From the cysteine through the phenylalanine, the CDR3 covers 14 amino acids. Of all the DNA, just the CDR3 is kept, 42 bases in frame from base 1. The germline ends are 16 bases apart after V is trimmed by 8 bases and J by 2 bases. Looking up the germline V gene yields CDR1 SNHLY and CDR2 FYNNEI. Here the chain combines TRBV2 and TRBJ2-7; the D region may be TRBD1 or TRBD2, each matching 5 bases equally. The sequenced sample was sorted CD4+, CD8+, or CD8+CD57+ T cells (not recorded which) from PBMCs. The source is a human donor with aplastic anemia. The nucleotide sequence reads as follows: TGTGCCAGCTGGTCTCGAGCGGACACCTACGAGCAGTACTTC. This translates into CASWSRADTYEQYF.